Below are 14 T cell receptor beta chains sequenced from a single sample in a study of T cells in localized non-small cell lung cancer. Here immunoSEQ multiplex PCR was the method, and the copy in TCRdb shows in-frame clones only, minus some. The data contain roughly 3,800 clones, about 29% of them singletons. This specimen consisted of lung tumor tissue, obtained before any cancer treatment. The receptors here all came from a man between 40 and 70 years old with stage I lung adenocarcinoma.

The V call is TRBV12-5, the J call TRBJ1-4; D might be TRBD1 (5 bases). Germline V gene sequence: CDR1 LGHNT, CDR2 FRNRAP. The CDR3 is made up of 12 amino acids. CDR3 sequence (DNA): TGTGCCCAGGACACTAATAATGAAAAACTGTTTTTT. Translation: CAQDTNNEKLFF.

This clone was counted only a few times. The chain combines TRBV4-1 with TRBJ2-3, with 7 positions matching TRBD1. Looked up from germline, CDR1 is MGHRA and CDR2 is YSYEKL. This CDR3 is 15 amino acids long. The junction had 4 bases not matched to a gene; V was cut back by 4 bases and J by 0 bases. The CDR3 loop is CASSPRQGSTDTQYF. The DNA for the CDR3 is TGCGCCAGCAGCCCCCGACAGGGTAGCACAGATACGCAGTATTTT.

This clone was detected a few times. This rearrangement joins TRBV5-1 to TRBJ2-5; D possibly corresponds to TRBD2 (6 bases). Trimming left V 0 bases short and J 4 bases short, with 13 bases between. Germline V gives CDR1 SGHRS, CDR2 YFSETQ. This CDR3 has 15 amino acids. DNA of the CDR3: TGCGCCAGCAGCTTGGCCGGGAGTACGGGAGAGACCCAGTACTTC. Translated: CASSLAGSTGETQYF.

V gene TRBV11-3 combines with J gene TRBJ1-4; TRBD1 is a possible D gene (5 bases). The germline V gene encodes CDR1 SGHNT and CDR2 YENEEA. This CDR3 has 14 amino acids. V was pared by 3 bases and J by 7 bases, with 12 bases between. The DNA for the CDR3 is TGTGCCAGCAGCTTGGGCGGGGCGGGTGAAAAACTGTTTTTT. Protein product: CASSLGGAGEKLFF.

By share of the sample, this clone is medium-sized. This chain links TRBV11-3 with TRBJ2-1; perhaps TRBD2 as D (5 bases). Per germline, CDR1 SGHNT and CDR2 YENEEA. This CDR3 spans 16 amino acids. V shed 5 bases and J shed 4 bases, with 18 bases lying between them. The CDR3 nucleotides are TGTGCCAGCAGCCAAGTTTCCAGCGGAAATTACAATGAGCAGTTCTTC. Encoded protein: CASSQVSSGNYNEQFF.

The table lists this clone with a count of one. The V call is TRBV29-1, the J call TRBJ2-7, with TRBD1 matching 8 bases. Germline lookup yields CDR1 SQVTM and CDR2 ANQGSEA. This CDR3 region has 14 residues. With V trimmed by 2 bases and J by 5 bases, 8 bases remained unmatched. CDR3 loop: CSVEIGAGGNEQYF. CDR3 coding DNA: TGCAGCGTTGAAATAGGCGCAGGGGGCAACGAGCAGTACTTC.

In its sample, this clone ranks as medium-sized. V gene TRBV28 combines with J gene TRBJ1-2, with 8 bases fitting TRBD1. CDR3 size: 13 residues. Per germline, CDR1 MDHEN and CDR2 SYDVKM. Germline trimming cut 6 bases from V and 3 bases from J; bases unmatched to any gene: 3. For the CDR3, the DNA is TGTGCCAGCAGCGAGACAGGGGACTATGGCTACACCTTC. Its protein is CASSETGDYGYTF.

This chain uses TRBV5-1 with TRBJ1-1; maybe TRBD1 (5 bases). Trimming shortened V by 0 bases and J by 4 bases, and 16 bases separated the two germline ends. The CDR3 runs to 16 residues. Germline CDR1 reads SGHRS; CDR2 reads YFSETQ. Here the CDR3 DNA reads TGCGCCAGCAGCTTGGCCAATACAGGAATAATCACTGAAGCTTTCTTT. It codes for CASSLANTGIITEAFF.

The rearrangement joins TRBV9 to TRBJ2-7; TRBD2 aligns across 8 bases. This CDR3 region has 15 residues. Germline CDR1 and CDR2: SGDLS and YYNGEE. Trimming at V came to 0 bases and at J to 7 bases, leaving 9 bases not matched to a gene. The CDR3 nucleotides are TGTGCCAGCAGCGTAGTTCCAGCGGGGGTTGATGAGCAGTACTTC. Translating gives CASSVVPAGVDEQYF.

V is TRBV14 and J is TRBJ2-7, with a possible D match to TRBD1 (6 bases). The CDR3 extends over 16 amino acids. Trimming took off 1 base at V and 0 bases at J, with 13 bases between the two ends. Germline V gene sequence: CDR1 SGHDN, CDR2 FVKESK. As DNA, the CDR3 is TGTGCCAGCAGCCAAGTTCGTTTGGACAGCTCCTACGAGCAGTACTTC. It encodes CASSQVRLDSSYEQYF.

V and J are TRBV16 and TRBJ2-7; D is unclear. Germline CDR1 and CDR2: KGHSY and FQNENV. The CDR3 is 15 residues long. Deletions cut 2 bases from V and 0 bases from J, with 11 bases between. The CDR3 region is CASSQVLGSSYEQYF. The CDR3 nucleotides are TGTGCCAGCAGCCAAGTTCTCGGCAGCTCCTACGAGCAGTACTTC.

This clone was counted only a few times. The chain recombines TRBV18 with TRBJ1-3; 7 nucleotides match TRBD1. Germline V gene sequence: CDR1 KGHSH, CDR2 LQKENI. Unmatched junction bases numbered 7, after V lost 3 bases and J lost 2 bases. This CDR3 spans 16 amino acids. The CDR3 region is CASSPSETGPGNTIYF. CDR3 coding DNA: TGTGCCAGCTCACCCTCGGAGACAGGGCCTGGAAACACCATATATTTT.

This clone was seen just once. Compared with germline, one end of the junction differs, possibly owing to a read error. V and J are TRBV25-1 and TRBJ1-1; D may be TRBD1 (5 bases). Germline loops: CDR1 MGHDK, CDR2 SYGVNS. The CDR3 contains 14 residues. The CDR3 nucleotides are TGTGCCAGCAGTGGGGACGAGACGAACGCTGAAGCTTTCTTT. Translating it yields CASSGDETNAEAFF.

The V call is TRBV9, the J call TRBJ1-6; TRBD1 is a possible D gene (6 bases). The germline V gene has CDR1 SGDLS and CDR2 YYNGEE. Trimming took off 2 bases at V and 5 bases at J, with 11 bases between the two ends. There are 15 residues in the CDR3. This chain's CDR3 is CASSVRGSDNSPLHF. CDR3 DNA sequence: TGTGCCAGCAGCGTCAGGGGCTCTGATAATTCACCCCTCCACTTT.